This TCR beta chain was sequenced for a study of shared clonotypes between healthy human individuals. Study-wide context: The donor pool was made up of two women and a few men aged 18 to 49.

Sequencing used immunoSEQ multiplex PCR; TCRdb keeps in-frame clones, though not all of them. The sample carries 1.4 million to 1.5 million clones, roughly 96% recorded once. The CDR3 length is 16 residues. CDR1 and CDR2 (germline): SGDLS, YYNGEE. Germline trimming cut 2 bases from V and 3 bases from J; bases unmatched to any gene: 5. Material for sequencing was naive CD4+ T cells sorted from blood. Regarding subset: CD45RA+ positively selected. The chain has TRBV9 and TRBJ2-1, with TRBD2 identical over 10 bases. The TCR sequence derives from a man between 25 and 39 years old in good health. The CDR3: CASSVGWTSGYNEQFF. CDR3 sequence (DNA): TGTGCCAGCAGCGTCGGGTGGACTAGCGGCTACAATGAGCAGTTCTTC.